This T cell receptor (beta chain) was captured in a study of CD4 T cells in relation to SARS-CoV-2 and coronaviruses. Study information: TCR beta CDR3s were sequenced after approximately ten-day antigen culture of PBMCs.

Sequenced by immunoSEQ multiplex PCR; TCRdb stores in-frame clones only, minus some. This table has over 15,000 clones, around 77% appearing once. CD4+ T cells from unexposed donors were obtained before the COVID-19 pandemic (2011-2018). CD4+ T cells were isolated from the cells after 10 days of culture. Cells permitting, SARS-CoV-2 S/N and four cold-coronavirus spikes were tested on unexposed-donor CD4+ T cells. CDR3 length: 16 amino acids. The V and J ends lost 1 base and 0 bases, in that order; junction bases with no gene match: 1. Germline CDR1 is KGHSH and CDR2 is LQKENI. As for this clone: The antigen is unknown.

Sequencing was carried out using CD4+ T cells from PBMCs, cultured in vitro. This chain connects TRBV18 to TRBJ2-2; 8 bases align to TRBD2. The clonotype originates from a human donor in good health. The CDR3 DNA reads TGTGCCAGCTCACCACTAGCGGGGACGAACACCGGGGAGCTGTTTTTT. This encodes CASSPLAGTNTGELFF.